This T cell receptor beta chain was recorded in a study of blood T cell repertoires in COVID-19. Study in general: Both acute and convalescent COVID-19 samples were obtained from the United States, Italy and Spain. From T cells, B-cell-depleted T cells, or PBMCs came the material, which was cDNA or gDNA.

In the authors' workflow: Amplification with reference gene primers provided the estimates of nucleated cell counts. TCRdb's copy holds only in-frame clones and misses some; the assay was immunoSEQ multiplex PCR. The V and J calls and clone size are taken from that table; D and trimming were inferred from the DNA. This sample carries more than 150,000 clones, 86% of them seen once, and the ten largest clones take roughly 20%. Germline CDR1 reads SQVTM; CDR2 reads ANQGSEA. This CDR3 comprises 14 residues. Trimming removed 4 bases from V and 0 bases from J, with 13 bases in between. This TCR derives from a man between 65 and 80 years old with active or convalescent COVID-19. Sequencing was done on a sample of peripheral blood. The chain couples TRBV29-1 to TRBJ2-7, with D possibly being TRBD2 (6 bases). CDR3 protein: CSVAGLKSSYEQYF. DNA for the CDR3: TGCAGCGTTGCGGGACTCAAGAGCTCCTACGAGCAGTACTTC.